Sequencing of this T cell receptor beta chain was carried out in a study of identical twins. The CDR3 spans 13 residues. Germline lookup yields CDR1 GTSNPN and CDR2 SVGIG (reference sequence). A universal primer site was added by template switching, and unique molecular identifiers were carried by the cDNA. TCRdb used MiXCR to reprocess the 5' RACE reads, holding one entry per CDR3 protein. Among about 520,000 distinct CDR3 sequences, around 20% were seen once, and the ten largest hold roughly 0.9%. Every one of the donors was a healthy Caucasian. These same records also appear under a second study, on T cells expressing NK-cell markers.

This rearrangement joins TRBV30 to TRBJ2-1, with 9 bases lining up with TRBD2. The sequenced material came from CD4+ T cells sorted from blood. The TCR comes from a woman aged 18 to 35 in good health. CDR3 sequence: CVTAGGRGNEQFF. CDR3 DNA: TGTGTAACGGCGGGAGGGCGGGGGAATGAGCAGTTCTTC.